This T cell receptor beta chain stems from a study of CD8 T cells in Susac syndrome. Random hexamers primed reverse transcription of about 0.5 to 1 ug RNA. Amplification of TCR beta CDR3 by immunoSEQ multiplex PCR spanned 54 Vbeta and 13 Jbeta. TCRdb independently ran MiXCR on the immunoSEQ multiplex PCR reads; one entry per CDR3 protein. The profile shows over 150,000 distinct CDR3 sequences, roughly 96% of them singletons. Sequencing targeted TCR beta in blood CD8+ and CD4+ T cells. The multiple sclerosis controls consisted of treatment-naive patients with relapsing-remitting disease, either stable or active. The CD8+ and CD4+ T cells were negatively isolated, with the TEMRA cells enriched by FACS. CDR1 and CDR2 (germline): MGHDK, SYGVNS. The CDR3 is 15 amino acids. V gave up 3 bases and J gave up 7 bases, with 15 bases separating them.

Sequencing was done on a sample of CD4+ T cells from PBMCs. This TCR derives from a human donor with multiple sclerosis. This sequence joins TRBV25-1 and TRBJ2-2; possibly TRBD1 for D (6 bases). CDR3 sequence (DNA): TGTGCCAGCAGTGACACAGGGAAGATAGGCGGGGAGCTGTTTTTT. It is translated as CASSDTGKIGGELFF.